This entry lists 18 T cell receptor beta chains sequenced from one sample in a study of T cell responses to AZD1222 COVID-19 vaccine. Method: immunoSEQ multiplex PCR; TCRdb's copy keeps in-frame clones and lacks some. The sample has approximately 180,000 clones; just under 90% are singletons. Sequencing used peripheral blood, obtained on day 0 of AZD1222 vaccination. These receptors all come from an adult in good health.

The J gene is TRBJ2-1, the V gene TRBV5-4; 10 bases agree with TRBD2. CDR3 size: 15 residues. Germline V lookup: CDR1 SGHNT, CDR2 YYREEE (reference sequence). Trimming at V came to 0 bases and at J to 7 bases, leaving 4 bases not matched to a gene. CDR3 DNA sequence: TGTGCCAGCAGCTTGGGCGGGACTAGCGATAATGAGCAGTTCTTC. Its translation is CASSLGGTSDNEQFF.

V is TRBV2 and J is TRBJ2-1; TRBD2 is a possible D gene (5 bases). V shed 3 bases and J shed 8 bases, with 17 bases lying between them. Germline V gene sequence: CDR1 SNHLY, CDR2 FYNNEI. The CDR3 has 15 amino acids. In DNA form, the CDR3 reads TGTGCCAGCAGTGATGGGCTTATCGGGATGGATGAGCAGTTCTTC. It encodes CASSDGLIGMDEQFF.

In the case of this clone: A junction boundary mismatches the germline segment, possibly from a read error. This chain uses TRBV7-7 with TRBJ1-5; D remains unclear. Germline CDR1 is SSHAT and CDR2 is FNYEAQ (reference sequence). This CDR3 contains 13 residues. CDR3 loop: CASSPEVGQPQHF. The CDR3 DNA reads as TGTGCTAGCAGCCCCGAAGTGGGTCAGCCCCAGCATTTT.

The V gene is TRBV5-3, the J gene TRBJ2-7; 8 bases align to TRBD2. TRBV5-3 has ORF status, its function being uncertain. V was pared by 0 bases and J by 2 bases, with 19 bases of the junction left unmatched. The CDR3 sequence is 20 residues long. The CDR3 DNA reads TGTGCCAGAAGCTTGGTGTTGGTATCCCCGACGGGGCGGGAGGCCTACGAGCAGTACTTC. It translates to CARSLVLVSPTGREAYEQYF.

The chain has TRBV6-5 and TRBJ1-5, with a possible D match to TRBD1 (5 bases). The CDR3 consists of 15 residues. V was clipped by 11 bases and J by 0 bases, with 17 bases between them. Germline loops: CDR1 MNHEY, CDR2 SVGAGI. This CDR3 is CAVTTGPNSNQPQHF. Here the CDR3 DNA reads TGTGCCGTGACCACGGGGCCCAATAGCAATCAGCCCCAGCATTTT.

The chain recombines TRBV3-1 (or the pseudogene TRBV3-2) with TRBJ1-5; 8 bases align to TRBD1. The CDR3 spans 15 residues. Germline V gene sequence: CDR1 LGHDT, CDR2 YNNKEL (reference sequence). V lost 6 bases, J lost 0 bases, and 4 bases stayed unmatched. The CDR3 region has the DNA TGTGCCAGCAGTGACAGGGGAAATAGCAATCAGCCCCAGCATTTT. Residues: CASSDRGNSNQPQHF.

This clone was seen only once. The chain couples TRBV11-2 to TRBJ2-2, with a possible D match to TRBD1 (7 bases). This CDR3 contains 14 residues. Germline CDR1 and CDR2: SGHAT and FQNNGV. Trimming took 4 bases from V and 4 from J, leaving 10 bases between them. CDR3: CASSSQGGTGELFF. In DNA form, the CDR3 reads TGTGCCAGCAGCTCCCAGGGGGGCACCGGGGAGCTGTTTTTT.

The chain joins TRBV19 to TRBJ2-1; tentative D call: TRBD2 (6 bases). The V gene lost 5 bases and the J gene lost 6 bases, with 20 bases spanning the gap. This CDR3 spans 16 amino acids. Germline V lookup: CDR1 LNHDA, CDR2 SQIVND (reference sequence). CDR3 amino acids: CASSPPKSGVGNEQFF. In DNA, the CDR3 is TGTGCCAGTAGTCCTCCTAAATCGGGGGTGGGCAATGAGCAGTTCTTC.

This clone has ten or more counts. The chain uses TRBV6-2 or TRBV6-3 and TRBJ2-1, with D tentatively TRBD1 (5 bases). V lost 2 bases and J 6 bases, leaving 23 bases between the germline ends. The CDR3 spans 18 residues. Germline CDR1 and CDR2: MNHEY and SVGEGT. The CDR3 spells CASSYNPLGRPSSNEQFF. In DNA, the CDR3 is TGTGCCAGCAGTTACAACCCTCTGGGGCGCCCGAGTTCCAATGAGCAGTTCTTC.

This rearrangement joins TRBV10-3 to TRBJ2-7, with a weak D call TRBD2 (6 bases). The CDR3 is 15 amino acids. The V gene lost 3 bases and the J gene lost 6 bases, with 18 bases spanning the gap. Germline V gene data show CDR1 as ENHRY and CDR2 as SYGVKD. DNA of the CDR3: TGTGCCATCAGTGACCCTCCGACTAGAGGAATCGAGCAGTACTTC. Translation: CAISDPPTRGIEQYF.

The chain links TRBV10-1 to TRBJ2-7, with D perhaps TRBD1 or TRBD2 (6 bases each). The CDR3 runs 16 residues. Trimming took 7 bases from V and 0 from J, leaving 19 bases between them. Looked up from germline, CDR1 is WNHNN and CDR2 is SYGVQD (reference sequence). CDR3 residues: CASTSGGAGDSYEQYF. The CDR3 nucleotides read TGCGCCAGCACTTCTGGAGGGGCAGGGGACTCCTACGAGCAGTACTTC.

This clone was seen a few times. The chain uses TRBV10-2 and TRBJ1-2, with TRBD1 matching over 7 bases. The CDR3 runs 15 residues. Germline trimming cut 4 bases from V and 1 base from J; bases unmatched to any gene: 6. Germline CDR1 is WSHSY and CDR2 is SAAADI. Here the CDR3 DNA reads TGCGCCAGCAGTGGATATCAGGGGGTTAACTATGGCTACACCTTC. Its protein is CASSGYQGVNYGYTF.

The chain employs TRBV6-2 or TRBV6-3 and TRBJ2-1; D is possibly TRBD2 (6 bases). The germline V and J ends were trimmed by 0 bases and 5 bases, with 11 bases remaining between them. Germline assignment: CDR1 MNHEY and CDR2 SVGEGT. CDR3 length: 15 residues. CDR3 in amino acids: CASSYSRGSDNEQFF. The CDR3 nucleotides read TGTGCCAGCAGTTACTCGCGGGGTAGCGACAATGAGCAGTTCTTC.

The rearrangement links TRBV14 to TRBJ2-5; 9 bases match TRBD1. This CDR3 spans 17 amino acids. V lost 4 bases to trimming and J lost 4 bases; unmatched junction nucleotides: 13. The germline V gene has CDR1 SGHDN and CDR2 FVKESK. CDR3 in amino acids: CASSPRDRAPIAETQYF. The CDR3 DNA sequence: TGTGCCAGCAGCCCCAGGGACAGGGCTCCTATCGCAGAGACCCAGTACTTC.

The chain uses TRBV10-3 and TRBJ2-2; possible D gene TRBD2, 6 bases. Trimming took off 6 bases at V and 2 bases at J, with 13 bases between the two ends. CDR1 is ENHRY and CDR2 is SYGVKD in the germline V gene. CDR3 length: 15 residues. CDR3 residues: CAISTPGLNTGELFF. As DNA, the CDR3 is TGTGCCATCAGCACCCCGGGACTTAACACCGGGGAGCTGTTTTTT.

This chain uses TRBV10-2 with TRBJ2-7, with 10 bases lining up with TRBD2. J was trimmed by 3 bases and V by 7 bases; bases with no gene match: 9. Germline V lookup: CDR1 WSHSY, CDR2 SAAADI. The CDR3 has 15 residues. DNA for the CDR3: TGCGCCAGCACTCCCTCTGTAGCGGGAGGCTACGAGCAGTACTTC. It translates to CASTPSVAGGYEQYF.

The rearrangement links TRBV28 to TRBJ1-5; D is perhaps TRBD1 (5 bases). Germline V gives CDR1 MDHEN, CDR2 SYDVKM. The CDR3 runs to 15 residues. Trimming stripped 6 bases from V and 3 bases from J, with 15 bases between. CDR3 sequence: CASRTQSGANQPQHF. DNA of the CDR3: TGTGCCAGCAGGACCCAATCCGGGGCCAATCAGCCCCAGCATTTT.

DNA of the CDR3: TGCGCCAGCAGCCAAGCTAGCAGGTTGGAGACCCAGTACTTC. Its protein is CASSQASRLETQYF. J is TRBJ2-5 and V is TRBV4-3; possible D gene TRBD2, 5 bases. CDR1 is LGHNA, CDR2 YSLEER, per germline. V was shortened by 1 base and J by 5 bases, with 11 bases between the two germline ends. This CDR3 spans 14 amino acids.